Presented here are 6 T cell receptor beta chains from one specimen sequenced in a study of blood T cell repertoires in COVID-19. TCRdb's copy holds only in-frame clones and misses some; the assay was immunoSEQ multiplex PCR. The sample yields 95,000 to 150,000 clones, about 85% seen once. The sample taken for sequencing was peripheral blood. The receptors come from a man aged 55 to 70 with acute or convalescent COVID-19.

The CDR3 DNA reads as TGTGCTAGTGGTTTGGTAGACATACCCGGAAGGCTGTTTTTT. This encodes CASGLVDIPGRLFF. J is TRBJ2-2 and V is TRBV12-5; D is undetermined. The V end lost 0 bases, the J end lost 13 bases, and 15 bases lay between the germline ends. Germline CDR1 and CDR2: LGHNT and FRNRAP. This CDR3 spans 14 amino acids.

The rearrangement joins TRBV5-4 to TRBJ2-7, with 9 bases identical to TRBD1. Unmatched junction bases numbered 7, after V lost 2 bases and J lost 7 bases. Germline V gene data show CDR1 as SGHNT and CDR2 as YYREEE (reference sequence). This CDR3 region has 14 residues. The CDR3 here is CASSFVGQGNEQYF. CDR3 nucleotides: TGTGCCAGCAGCTTCGTTGGACAGGGGAATGAGCAGTACTTC.

This CDR3 reads CASSFRNTEAFF. CDR3 DNA sequence: TGTGCCAGTTCCTTCCGTAACACTGAAGCTTTCTTT. The chain joins TRBV14 to TRBJ1-1; D is ambiguous. The germline V gene has CDR1 SGHDN and CDR2 FVKESK. CDR3 length: 12 residues. V lost 9 bases to trimming and J lost 2 bases, with 10 bases between them.

The chain couples TRBV5-1 to TRBJ1-6; the match to TRBD1 covers 7 bases. This CDR3 has 15 amino acids. Germline CDR1 SGHRS, CDR2 YFSETQ. Germline trimming cut 2 bases from V and 5 bases from J; bases unmatched to any gene: 4. The CDR3 DNA reads TGCGCCAGCAGCTTTACAGGGGACGATAATTCACCCCTCCACTTT. Amino acids: CASSFTGDDNSPLHF.

The chain carries TRBV5-1 and TRBJ2-7, with a weak D call TRBD2 (5 bases). V lost 4 bases and J 3 bases, leaving 11 bases between the germline ends. The CDR3 totals 13 residues. The germline CDR1 and CDR2 sequences are SGHRS and YFSETQ. The CDR3 sequence is CASSTTSSYEQYF. The DNA of the CDR3 is TGCGCCAGCAGCACCACTAGTAGCTACGAGCAGTACTTC.

The rearrangement links TRBV30 to TRBJ2-7; a possible D gene is TRBD1 (5 bases). CDR3 length: 13 residues. V was pared by 2 bases and J by 2 bases, with 10 bases between. Germline V gene lookup returns CDR1 GTSNPN and CDR2 SVGIG (reference sequence). This chain's CDR3 is CAWSYRGPYEQYF. The CDR3, as DNA: TGTGCCTGGAGTTATAGGGGTCCCTACGAGCAGTACTTC.